The clone carrying this T cell receptor (beta chain) was seen more than once but under ten times. Source study methods: Nucleated cell number was recorded as an estimate derived from reference gene primer amplification. This table comes from immunoSEQ multiplex PCR, and its TCRdb copy is limited to in-frame clones, with some not included. The DNA was the basis for D and trimming; V, J and clone size are from that table. The data show about 110,000 clones, with under 85% seen just once and around 14% held by the top ten. This entry belongs to a study of blood T cell repertoires in COVID-19. Study details: Sites across the United States, Italy and Spain contributed samples from acute and convalescent COVID-19.

CDR1 is MRHNA, CDR2 SNTAGT, per germline. The CDR3 extends over 13 amino acids. With 7 bases removed from V and 9 bases from J, the gap between germline ends came to 13 bases. The clonotype comes from a woman aged 55-70 years with acute or convalescent COVID-19. Sequenced: peripheral blood. The chain combines TRBV6-4 with TRBJ1-6; D uncertain. CDR3: CASTEWRVSPLHF. CDR3 DNA: TGTGCCAGCACCGAGTGGAGGGTTTCACCCCTCCACTTT.